This passage covers 18 T cell receptor beta chains from one sample sequenced in a study of shared T cell receptors in the human thymus. Generated by immunoSEQ multiplex PCR, the TCRdb table keeps only in-frame clones and is missing some. The sample has approximately 760,000 clones; roughly 85% are singletons. This sample also appeared in a second study, on human thymus T cells.

The source material was thymocytes. These receptors were obtained from a girl less than two years old with a congenital heart defect.

The chain employs TRBV28 and TRBJ1-5; unclear D gene. This CDR3 has 18 amino acids. Trimming left V 5 bases short and J 2 bases short, with 22 bases between. In germline, CDR1 is MDHEN, CDR2 SYDVKM. The CDR3 DNA follows: TGTGCCAGCAGTAGAAGCCGTATGAGGGTCCAACGCAATCAGCCCCAGCATTTT. The encoded protein is CASSRSRMRVQRNQPQHF.

The chain uses TRBV13 and TRBJ1-1; 11 bases line up with TRBD1. CDR1 is PRHDT, CDR2 FYEKMQ, per germline (reference sequence). The CDR3 is made up of 18 amino acids. V gave up 6 bases and J gave up 3 bases; unmatched junction bases: 15. CDR3 sequence reads: CASRAPTDRGRPDTEAFF. In DNA, the CDR3 is TGTGCCAGCAGGGCACCAACGGACAGGGGGCGCCCGGACACTGAAGCTTTCTTT.

Only a few counts were recorded for this clone. This chain connects TRBV2 to TRBJ1-1, with 12 nucleotides matching TRBD1. V trimming: 6 bases; J trimming: 4 bases; junction bases outside the gene matches: 24. Germline V gene lookup returns CDR1 SNHLY and CDR2 FYNNEI. This CDR3 is built from 21 residues. The CDR3 coding sequence is TGTGCCAGCAGCGGCGTGGGACAGGGGGCCGAGAGGGGCAGGAAGGGCACTGAAGCTTTCTTT. Residues: CASSGVGQGAERGRKGTEAFF.

The chain is built from TRBV2 and TRBJ2-3, with TRBD1 identical over 12 bases. Germline trimming cut 5 bases from V and 3 bases from J; bases unmatched to any gene: 6. The CDR3 has 16 residues. Looked up from germline, CDR1 is SNHLY and CDR2 is FYNNEI. The CDR3: CASSPGQGAETDTQYF. CDR3 bases: TGTGCCAGCAGTCCGGGACAGGGGGCGGAAACAGATACGCAGTATTTT.

The gene calls are TRBV4-1 and TRBJ1-1; D gene unclear. Deletions cut 8 bases from V and 5 bases from J, with 9 bases between. Germline lookup yields CDR1 MGHRA and CDR2 YSYEKL. CDR3 length: 11 amino acids. CDR3: CASVGSTEAFF. CDR3 nucleotides: TGCGCCAGCGTCGGGAGTACTGAAGCTTTCTTT.

This rearrangement joins TRBV11-3 to TRBJ2-1; a weak D match, TRBD1 (6 bases). The ends were cut back, 4 bases at V and 0 bases at J, with 19 bases in the middle. The CDR3 spans 18 residues. CDR1 and CDR2 (germline): SGHNT, YENEEA. In DNA, the CDR3 is TGTGCCAGCAGCTCGGACAGATCTGAATGGAGCTCCTACAATGAGCAGTTCTTC. This encodes CASSSDRSEWSSYNEQFF. Full variable domain (remainder filled in from reference TRBV11-3 and TRBJ2-1): EAGVVQSPRYKIIEKKQPVAFWCNPISGHNTLYWYLQNLGQGPELLIRYENEEAVDDSQLPKDRFSAERLKGVDSTLKIQPAELGDSAVYLCASSSDRSEWSSYNEQFFGPGTRLTVL.

The chain recombines TRBV13 with TRBJ1-1; weak D call: TRBD1 (6 bases). Germline CDR1 PRHDT, CDR2 FYEKMQ (reference sequence). The CDR3 loop spans 14 amino acids. Deletions cut 6 bases from V and 0 bases from J, with 11 bases between. The CDR3 loop reads CASRTGGLNTEAFF. CDR3 nucleotide sequence: TGTGCCAGCAGGACGGGGGGGCTGAACACTGAAGCTTTCTTT. The entire variable domain, with the rest obtained from reference TRBV13 and TRBJ1-1, is as follows: AAGVIQSPRHLIKEKRETATLKCYPIPRHDTVYWYQQGPGQDPQFLISFYEKMQSDKGSIPDRFSAQQFSDYHSELNMSSLELGDSALYFCASRTGGLNTEAFFGQGTRLTVV.

The chain links TRBV4-3 to TRBJ2-3; TRBD2 is a possible D gene (7 bases). There are 19 residues in the CDR3. Germline values: CDR1 LGHNA, CDR2 YSLEER. Trimming removed 0 bases at V and 2 bases at J, with 21 bases between. CDR3 amino acids: CASSQDLREAGTFTDTQYF. DNA for the CDR3: TGCGCCAGCAGCCAAGACCTCCGGGAAGCGGGGACATTCACAGATACGCAGTATTTT.

The chain is built from TRBV7-9 and TRBJ2-7; 9 nucleotides line up with TRBD1. This CDR3 has 17 residues. Looked up from germline, CDR1 is SEHNR and CDR2 is FQNEAQ (reference sequence). The V and J ends lost 4 bases and 2 bases, in that order; junction bases with no gene match: 12. This CDR3 reads CASSSEYRDRDPYEQYF. CDR3 bases: TGTGCCAGCAGCTCGGAATACCGGGACAGGGACCCCTACGAGCAGTACTTC. Together with reference TRBV7-9 and TRBJ2-7, the CDR3 gives the full variable domain: DTGVSQNPRHKITKRGQNVTFRCDPISEHNRLYWYRQTLGQGPEFLTYFQNEAQLEKSRLLSDRFSAERPKGSFSTLEIQRTEQGDSAMYLCASSSEYRDRDPYEQYFGPGTRLTVT.

This clone was seen only once. This chain links TRBV5-1 with TRBJ1-2, with D unclear. Germline-derived CDR1 and CDR2 are SGHRS and YFSETQ. This CDR3 contains 15 residues. The ends were cut back, 0 bases at V and 3 bases at J, with 12 bases in the middle. The CDR3 region is CASSLGGVLDYGYTF. In nucleotides, the CDR3 is TGCGCCAGCAGCTTGGGCGGGGTATTAGACTATGGCTACACCTTC.

The chain employs TRBV7-6 and TRBJ1-2, with TRBD1 identical over 7 bases. There are 17 residues in the CDR3. J lost 0 bases, V lost 4 bases, and 11 bases had no gene match. Per germline, CDR1 SGHVS and CDR2 FNYEAQ. This CDR3 is CASSSRRRGPPNYGYTF. For the CDR3, the DNA is TGTGCCAGCAGCTCACGGAGGAGGGGGCCTCCTAACTATGGCTACACCTTC. Filled out from reference TRBV7-6 and TRBJ1-2, the complete variable domain reads GAGVSQSPRYKVTKRGQDVALRCDPISGHVSLYWYRQALGQGPEFLTYFNYEAQQDKSGLPNDRFSAERPEGSISTLTIQRTEQRDSAMYRCASSSRRRGPPNYGYTFGSGTRLTVV.

The chain recombines TRBV2 with TRBJ1-4; tentative D call: TRBD1 (5 bases). Germline V gene data show CDR1 as SNHLY and CDR2 as FYNNEI. Deletions cut 6 bases from V and 5 bases from J, with 10 bases between. The CDR3 length is 13 residues. The CDR3 protein is CASRGQPNEKLFF. CDR3 in DNA: TGTGCCAGCAGGGGGCAACCGAATGAAAAACTGTTTTTT.

The V call is TRBV28, the J call TRBJ2-7; a possible D gene is TRBD1 (5 bases). The CDR3 has 14 residues. Germline CDR1 MDHEN, CDR2 SYDVKM. Trimming removed 6 bases from V and 6 bases from J, with 18 bases in between. Written as DNA, the CDR3 is TGTGCCAGCAGCCTCAGGGTGCGAGCGTCCGAGCAGTACTTC. It codes for CASSLRVRASEQYF.

A few counts support this clone. The CDR3 loop is CASSQVVRRDGYTF. The CDR3 nucleotides read TGTGCCAGCAGCCAAGTTGTCCGGAGGGATGGCTACACCTTC. This chain uses TRBV14 with TRBJ1-2; D is ambiguous. Germline V gene lookup returns CDR1 SGHDN and CDR2 FVKESK. Trimming took 1 base from V and 6 from J, leaving 12 bases between them. The CDR3 is made up of 14 amino acids.

The V and J genes are TRBV6-1 and TRBJ2-2; TRBD1 is a possible D gene (5 bases). V lost 2 bases and J lost 8, with 18 bases in between. This CDR3 has 16 residues. Germline-derived CDR1 and CDR2 are MNHNS and SASEGT. The CDR3 DNA reads TGTGCCAGCAGTGAAATGGTGGGCAGGGCTGAGGGGGAGCTGTTTTTT. This encodes CASSEMVGRAEGELFF.

This clone was detected only once. The rearrangement uses TRBV5-1 and TRBJ1-1; the D gene is possibly TRBD1 (6 bases). The germline V gene has CDR1 SGHRS and CDR2 YFSETQ. The CDR3 loop spans 16 amino acids. V lost 0 bases and J lost 8, with 20 bases in between. The CDR3 sequence is CASSLDRVVVSGEAFF. CDR3 nucleotide sequence: TGCGCCAGCAGCTTGGACAGGGTAGTCGTGTCGGGCGAAGCTTTCTTT.

The chain combines TRBV7-2 with TRBJ1-2, with D unclear. This CDR3 is 19 amino acids long. In germline, CDR1 is SGHTA, CDR2 FQGNSA. Between the trimmed V and J ends, which lost 5 bases and 4 bases, there was a span of 29 bases. The CDR3, as DNA: TGTGCCAGCAGCGATACCAATGGGTGTGGATCAAGGGAGTCCTATGGCTACACCTTC. Translated: CASSDTNGCGSRESYGYTF.

In this sample, this clone turned up once. The rearrangement joins TRBV27 to TRBJ1-5, with D possibly being TRBD1 (5 bases). The CDR3 totals 14 residues. Per germline, CDR1 MNHEY and CDR2 SMNVEV (reference sequence). The V end lost 6 bases, the J end lost 3 bases, and 12 bases lay between the germline ends. CDR3 bases: TGTGCCAGCAGACCCGGCAGGGTCAATCAGCCCCAGCATTTT. Amino acids: CASRPGRVNQPQHF.